The entry below gives a single T cell receptor (beta chain) sequence along with its context. An end of the junction does not agree with germline; a read error may underlie this. In the authors' workflow: Scientists estimated how many nucleated cells there were by amplifying reference gene primers. Produced via immunoSEQ multiplex PCR; TCRdb's table is partial and in-frame only. V and J calls and clone size come straight from that table; D and trimming were deduced from the DNA. The table has 95,000 to 120,000 clones, 88% seen once; the top ten hold 2.4%. Germline V gene lookup returns CDR1 SGHDT and CDR2 YYEEEE. The CDR3 runs to 15 residues. The source of the sample is a study of blood T cell repertoires in COVID-19. Study information: There were acute and convalescent COVID-19 samples, and they came from the United States, Italy and Spain. T cells, B-cell-depleted T cells, or PBMCs provided the cDNA or gDNA that served as material.

Sequenced sample: peripheral blood. The receptor comes from a human donor in a cohort sampled during active COVID-19. J is TRBJ1-5 and V is TRBV5-6; D is uncertain. CDR3 region: CASTLGPNSNQPQHF. The CDR3 region has the DNA TGTGCCAGCACCTTGGGTCCTAATAGCAATCAGCCCCAGCATTTT.